This T cell receptor beta chain is from a study of cytomegalovirus exposure and HLA in healthy donors. PCR involved 60 Vbeta and 13 Jbeta primers. Sequencing was performed with immunoSEQ multiplex PCR; in TCRdb, only in-frame clones are kept and a portion is missing. The sample has more than 110,000 clones, roughly 80% seen once. Trimming cost V 4 bases and J 3 bases, with 11 bases left between them. The CDR3 is 14 amino acids. CDR1 is SGDLS and CDR2 is YYNGEE in the germline V gene. Turning to this clone: Its antigen is undetermined.

Healthy people donating bone marrow made up the donors. Study conclusions and caveats: Later analysis indicated greater clonal expansion among HLA-associated TCR beta chains than among equally common other chains.

The chain carries TRBV9 and TRBJ1-5, with D possibly being TRBD1 (5 bases). This receptor was identified in a man aged 35-49 years in good health and CMV-seropositive. The sequenced sample was PBMCs. DNA for the CDR3: TGTGCCAGCAGCTTAGACAGCTTCAATCAGCCCCAGCATTTT. This sequence encodes CASSLDSFNQPQHF.